This TCR beta chain was documented in a study of T-cell reconstitution after alpha-beta-depleted transplantation in children. Findings and caveats of the study: Two months or so post-transplant, alpha-beta T cells reportedly derived from several hundred expanded graft clones. When one year had passed after transplant, most T-cell counts and diversity came from newly produced T cells.

Regarding this clonotype: Its antigen is still unknown.

A library of TCRbeta sequences, prepared with unique molecular identifiers, was generated. TCRdb re-derived calls from the PCR reads in MiXCR, one entry per CDR3 protein. The sample has hundreds of thousands of distinct CDR3 sequences; around 15% are singletons. Sequenced material: PBMCs, mostly from graft donor cells, taken 360 days after TCRalphabeta/CD19-depleted stem cell transplant. The sequence was collected from a boy in the first two years of life who had a stem cell transplant for Wiskott-Aldrich syndrome, so the T cells may come from the graft donor.

The DNA of the CDR3 is TGTGCCAGCAGAGGGACAGGGCTAGAGCAGTACTTC. Its protein is CASRGTGLEQYF. This chain uses TRBV6-6 with TRBJ2-7, with 9 nucleotides matching TRBD1. Trimming cost V 6 bases and J 7 bases; bases outside gene matches: 4. The CDR3 runs 12 residues. Germline V CDR1 and CDR2: MNHNY, SVGAGI (reference sequence).